This T cell receptor beta chain was sequenced for a study of blood T cell repertoires in COVID-19. CDR1 is MNHEY, CDR2 SMNVEV, per germline (reference sequence). V lost 5 bases, J lost 1 base, and 11 bases lay in between. The CDR3 consists of 14 residues. The assay was immunoSEQ multiplex PCR, and TCRdb's table has in-frame clones only and misses some. This sample carries roughly 180,000 clones, about four fifths of them seen once, and the ten largest clones take roughly 10%. The V call is TRBV27, the J call TRBJ1-1; tentative D call: TRBD1 (6 bases). The TCR originated in a man aged 40-55 years who had recovered from COVID-19. The material sequenced was PBMCs or T cells enriched from blood (not recorded which). The CDR3 region is CASSPLGANTEAFF. Written as DNA, the CDR3 is TGTGCCAGCAGTCCTCTGGGGGCGAACACTGAAGCTTTCTTT.